Following are 26 T cell receptor beta chains from one sample sequenced in a study of T cells expressing NK-cell markers. No DNA is given; TCRdb re-called the 5' RACE reads and lists each CDR3 protein once. The listing records about 460,000 distinct CDR3 sequences. Material for sequencing was blood T cells: a sorted CD56 or NKG2C T cell subset, CD4+ or CD8+ T cells, or bulk PBMC T cells (not recorded which). Receptors originate from a woman in her forties or fifties in good health.

This CDR3 is CASSLGETMKVMMQYF. The V and J genes are TRBV12-3 or TRBV12-4 and TRBJ2-3; TCRdb outputs TRBD2, but without DNA this stays unchecked. The CDR3 spans 16 residues.

The gene calls are TRBV10-2 and TRBJ1-2; TCRdb names TRBD1, which stays unverified in the absence of DNA. The V gene's germline CDR1 is WSHSY and CDR2 SAAADI. The CDR3 covers 15 residues. The CDR3 sequence: CASSESQRQGNGYTF.

The rearrangement joins TRBV10-1 to TRBJ2-4; checking the TCRdb D call of TRBD2 is not possible without DNA. The CDR3 length is 12 residues. Germline CDR1 is WNHNN and CDR2 is SYGVQD (reference sequence). CDR3 loop: CASSEVGDIQYF.

V usage is TRBV7-8 and J usage is TRBJ1-1. Germline V gene lookup returns CDR1 SGHVS and CDR2 FQNEAQ. The CDR3 consists of 15 residues. CDR3 sequence: CASSLVRTRIAEAFF.

The chain recombines TRBV4-1 with TRBJ2-3. The V gene's germline CDR1 is MGHRA and CDR2 YSYEKL. The CDR3 covers 14 residues. CDR3: CASSQTPSNLAQYF.

The V and J genes are TRBV10-3 and TRBJ2-1; the D gene TCRdb calls, TRBD1, cannot be checked with no DNA. From germline, CDR1 is ENHRY and CDR2 SYGVKD. The CDR3 contains 15 residues. This CDR3 is CAISESRTGTNEQFF.

V and J are TRBV5-4 and TRBJ2-1; TCRdb calls TRBD2, which cannot be checked without DNA. Germline V gene lookup returns CDR1 SGHNT and CDR2 YYREEE (reference sequence). The CDR3 totals 14 residues. The CDR3 here is CASSLTGGRNEQFF.

The CDR3 loop is CASSPQLGGTDTQYF. The J gene is TRBJ2-3, the V gene TRBV7-3; the D call from TCRdb, TRBD1, cannot be confirmed without DNA. CDR3 size: 15 residues. Germline values: CDR1 SGHTA, CDR2 FQGTGA.

The chain employs TRBV21-1 and TRBJ2-7; the D gene TCRdb calls, TRBD2, cannot be checked with no DNA. TRBV21-1 is reported as a pseudogene. There are 18 residues in the CDR3. Here the CDR3 reads CASSKSTSGISPLYEQYF.

This chain links TRBV3-1 with TRBJ2-1; the D gene TCRdb calls, TRBD2, cannot be checked with no DNA. Germline V gene lookup returns CDR1 LGHDT and CDR2 YNNKEL (reference sequence). The CDR3 length is 15 residues. CDR3 residues: CASSRRLGSANEQFF.

The chain links TRBV20-1 to TRBJ2-7; checking the TCRdb D call of TRBD1 is not possible without DNA. The length of the CDR3 is 13 residues. The germline V gene has CDR1 DFQATT and CDR2 SNEGSKA (reference sequence). The CDR3 spells CSARMAGAYEQYF.

The chain uses TRBV20-1 and TRBJ2-1; TCRdb gives TRBD2 as the D gene, but with no DNA this cannot be confirmed. Germline CDR1 and CDR2: DFQATT and SNEGSKA (reference sequence). The CDR3 is 13 amino acids. This CDR3 is CSARGPGGNEQFF.

The rearrangement uses TRBV5-1 and TRBJ1-1. The CDR3 runs 13 residues. The germline V gene encodes CDR1 SGHRS and CDR2 YFSETQ. CDR3 in amino acids: CASSLVQREEAFF. Variable domain in full (rest from reference TRBV5-1 and TRBJ1-1): KAGVTQTPRYLIKTRGQQVTLSCSPISGHRSVSWYQQTPGQGLQFLFEYFSETQRNKGNFPGRFSGRQFSNSRSEMNVSTLELGDSALYLCASSLVQREEAFFGQGTRLTVV.

V is TRBV24-1 and J is TRBJ2-1; TCRdb's D gene call, TRBD1, goes unchecked for lack of DNA. This CDR3 contains 14 residues. CDR1 is KGHDR, CDR2 SFDVKD, per germline. Here the CDR3 reads CATSPDPARNEQFF.

This sequence joins TRBV9 and TRBJ2-3; TCRdb's D gene call, TRBD2, goes unchecked for lack of DNA. This CDR3 has 19 amino acids. Germline V gene data show CDR1 as SGDLS and CDR2 as YYNGEE. The CDR3 is CASSVEGEVVAGLMDTQYF.

J is TRBJ1-1 and V is TRBV6-5. The CDR3 is 13 residues long. CDR1 and CDR2 (germline): MNHEY, SVGAGI. The CDR3 is CASSSYLNTEAFF.

The rearrangement uses TRBV3-1 and TRBJ1-2. Germline V gives CDR1 LGHDT, CDR2 YNNKEL (reference sequence). The CDR3 runs to 17 residues. The CDR3 protein is CASSQDRAQRANYGYTF.

The J gene is TRBJ2-2, the V gene TRBV5-5; TCRdb names TRBD2, which stays unverified in the absence of DNA. The CDR3 consists of 18 residues. The germline gives CDR1 SGHKS, CDR2 YYEKEE (reference sequence). Here the CDR3 reads CASSFARPGLAGAGELFF. The whole variable domain, remainder taken from reference TRBV5-5 and TRBJ2-2, is DAGVTQSPTHLIKTRGQQVTLRCSPISGHKSVSWYQQVLGQGPQFIFQYYEKEERGRGNFPDRFSARQFPNYSSELNVNALLLGDSALYLCASSFARPGLAGAGELFFGEGSRLTVL.

V usage is TRBV6-6 and J usage is TRBJ1-3; TCRdb calls TRBD1, which cannot be checked without DNA. CDR1 and CDR2 (germline): MNHNY, SVGAGI (reference sequence). The CDR3 has 13 residues. The CDR3 loop is CAGQGGTGNTIYF.

J is TRBJ2-3 and V is TRBV7-7; TCRdb gives TRBD1 as the D gene, but with no DNA this cannot be confirmed. The CDR3 runs to 14 residues. In germline, CDR1 is SSHAT, CDR2 FNYEAQ (reference sequence). The CDR3: CAVGLTGRSDTQYF.

The V call is TRBV28, the J call TRBJ2-1; there is no DNA to check the TCRdb D call of TRBD2. The germline V gene has CDR1 MDHEN and CDR2 SYDVKM. CDR3 length equals 16 residues. The CDR3 is CASSFTAPPLDNEQFF.

J is TRBJ2-1 and V is TRBV12-3 or TRBV12-4; TCRdb indicates TRBD2, and absent DNA this call remains unverified. This CDR3 is 15 amino acids long. The CDR3 region is CASSPRLAANNEQFF.

The rearrangement uses TRBV4-1 and TRBJ1-3; the D call of TRBD1 rests on TCRdb alone, since no DNA is present to check it. CDR1 and CDR2 (germline): MGHRA, YSYEKL. The CDR3 consists of 18 residues. The CDR3 sequence is CASSHTPGQLSSGNTIYF.

The chain joins TRBV6-2 or TRBV6-3 to TRBJ2-1; TCRdb gives TRBD2 as the D gene, but with no DNA this cannot be confirmed. This CDR3 is built from 14 residues. CDR1 is MNHEY, CDR2 SVGEGT, per germline. The CDR3 sequence: CASSSLAGGRAQFF.

The chain uses TRBV27 and TRBJ1-6. Germline V gives CDR1 MNHEY, CDR2 SMNVEV (reference sequence). There are 16 residues in the CDR3. The CDR3 sequence is CASSLVWTAYNSPLHF.

The chain is built from TRBV5-1 and TRBJ2-1; checking the TCRdb D call of TRBD1 is not possible without DNA. This CDR3 region has 17 residues. Germline assignment: CDR1 SGHRS and CDR2 YFSETQ. CDR3 region: CASSLGNSGAAWDEQFF.